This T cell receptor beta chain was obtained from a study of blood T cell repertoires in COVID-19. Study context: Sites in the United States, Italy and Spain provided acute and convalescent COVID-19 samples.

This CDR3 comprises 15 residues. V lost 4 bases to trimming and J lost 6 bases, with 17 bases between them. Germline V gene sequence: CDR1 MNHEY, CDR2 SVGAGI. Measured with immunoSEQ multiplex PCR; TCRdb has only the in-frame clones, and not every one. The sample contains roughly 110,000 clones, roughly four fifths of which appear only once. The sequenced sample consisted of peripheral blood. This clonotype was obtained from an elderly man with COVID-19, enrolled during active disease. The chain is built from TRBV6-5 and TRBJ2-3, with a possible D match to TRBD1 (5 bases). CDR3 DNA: TGTGCCAGCAGTTTTAGGCAGGGTGATTTTGATACGCAGTATTTT. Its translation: CASSFRQGDFDTQYF.